These 7 T cell receptor beta chains came from one sample sequenced in a study of T cells in tuberculosis. Sorting used thawed, overnight-rested PBMC stained with anti-CD3, a viability dye and GMM-loaded CD1B tetramer. C32 glucose monomycolate from Rhodococcus equi was loaded onto the CD1B tetramers. The table came from immunoSEQ multiplex PCR; TCRdb's copy has only in-frame clones and leaves some out. In the table there are some 90,000 clones, around 90% of which are singletons. Sequencing was done on a sample of CD1b-GMM tetramer-negative cells sorted from PBMCs. The receptors derive from an adult woman with latent tuberculosis.

V and J are TRBV5-1 and TRBJ1-2; D is unresolved. The germline V gene encodes CDR1 SGHRS and CDR2 YFSETQ. The CDR3 runs to 15 residues. The ends were cut back, 0 bases at V and 0 bases at J, with 9 bases in the middle. Here the CDR3 DNA reads TGCGCCAGCAGCTTGGTATTGGGAGCTAACTATGGCTACACCTTC. Protein: CASSLVLGANYGYTF. Drawing the rest from reference TRBV5-1 and TRBJ1-2, the complete variable domain is KAGVTQTPRYLIKTRGQQVTLSCSPISGHRSVSWYQQTPGQGLQFLFEYFSETQRNKGNFPGRFSGRQFSNSRSEMNVSTLELGDSALYLCASSLVLGANYGYTFGSGTRLTVV.

The chain carries TRBV2 and TRBJ1-2, with a tentative D call TRBD1 (5 bases). CDR1 and CDR2 (germline): SNHLY, FYNNEI. V was cut by 2 bases and J by 2 bases, with 9 bases left in between. This CDR3 region has 14 residues. The CDR3 nucleotides are TGTGCCAGCAGTGAATTTTCAGGGAACTATGGCTACACCTTC. Its protein product is CASSEFSGNYGYTF.

The chain has TRBV5-6 and TRBJ2-7, with TRBD2 matching 8 bases. CDR3 size: 14 residues. CDR1 is SGHDT, CDR2 YYEEEE, per germline. V trimming: 0 bases; J trimming: 1 base; junction bases outside the gene matches: 0. The CDR3 nucleotides read TGTGCCAGCAGCTTGGGCGGGGGGTCCTACGAGCAGTACTTC. This sequence encodes CASSLGGGSYEQYF.

The CDR3 is CASSEVVHTDTQYF. As DNA, the CDR3 is TGCGCCAGCAGTGAAGTCGTACACACAGATACGCAGTATTTT. V usage is TRBV10-2 and J usage is TRBJ2-3; D ambiguous. Germline V CDR1 and CDR2: WSHSY, SAAADI. Deletions cut 3 bases from V and 2 bases from J, with 9 bases between. The length of the CDR3 is 14 residues.

The CDR3 is CASSLRGLAGGSSYNEQFF. The CDR3 region has the DNA TGTGCCAGCAGCCTAAGAGGGCTAGCGGGGGGTTCCTCCTACAATGAGCAGTTCTTC. The chain joins TRBV11-2 to TRBJ2-1; 11 bases are shared with TRBD2. The J segment lost 0 bases and the V segment lost 5 bases, leaving 12 bases of the junction unmatched. From germline, CDR1 is SGHAT and CDR2 FQNNGV. CDR3 size: 19 residues.

This chain connects TRBV5-1 to TRBJ2-5; the match to TRBD2 covers 7 bases. The DNA end is more similar to TRBJ2-7, so the J call may be wrong. The CDR3 totals 13 residues. Germline V gene lookup returns CDR1 SGHRS and CDR2 YFSETQ. The CDR3 here is CASSGGGSYEQYF. CDR3 bases: TGCGCCAGCAGCGGGGGGGGCTCCTACGAGCAGTACTTC.

The V call is TRBV5-4, the J call TRBJ2-2, with D possibly TRBD1 on 6 matching bases. Germline assignment: CDR1 SGHNT and CDR2 YYREEE (reference sequence). CDR3 length equals 15 residues. V gave up 0 bases and J gave up 6 bases, with 12 bases separating them. In DNA, the CDR3 is TGTGCCAGCAGCTTGGACTCAGGGACATCCGGGGAGCTGTTTTTT. Translation gives CASSLDSGTSGELFF.